This T cell receptor beta chain appears in the sequencing data of a study of OX40 agonist ivuxolimab in advanced cancers. The length of the CDR3 is 15 residues. Germline V gene sequence: CDR1 SGDLS, CDR2 YYNGEE. Trimming shortened V by 4 bases and J by 4 bases, and 16 bases separated the two germline ends. Profiling relied on immunoSEQ multiplex PCR, and the TCRdb table lists in-frame clones only, not all of them. The top ten hold 20% to 30% of the sample, which has over 50,000 clones, around 90% seen once. The V call is TRBV9, the J call TRBJ2-3; D is possibly TRBD1 or TRBD2 (6 bases each). The source of this sequence is an adult with an advanced solid tumor such as melanoma, head and neck, liver or kidney cancer. The sequenced sample was CD4+ or CD8+ T cells sorted from blood, obtained in a trial of the OX40 agonist ivuxolimab. In DNA form, the CDR3 reads TGTGCCAGCAGCCCCGGAGGGGGTAGCTCAGATACGCAGTATTTT. Translated, it gives CASSPGGGSSDTQYF.